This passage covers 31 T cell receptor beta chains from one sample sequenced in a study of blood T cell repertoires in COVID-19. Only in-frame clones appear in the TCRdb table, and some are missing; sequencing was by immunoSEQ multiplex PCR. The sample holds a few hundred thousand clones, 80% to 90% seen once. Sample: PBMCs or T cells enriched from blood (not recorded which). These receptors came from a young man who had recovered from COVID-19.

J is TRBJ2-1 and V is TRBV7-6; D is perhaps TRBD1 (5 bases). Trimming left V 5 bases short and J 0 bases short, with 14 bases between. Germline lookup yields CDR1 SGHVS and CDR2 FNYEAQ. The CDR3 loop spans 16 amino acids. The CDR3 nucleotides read TGTGCCAGCAGCCCTTGGGGCACCACCTCCTACAATGAGCAGTTCTTC. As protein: CASSPWGTTSYNEQFF.

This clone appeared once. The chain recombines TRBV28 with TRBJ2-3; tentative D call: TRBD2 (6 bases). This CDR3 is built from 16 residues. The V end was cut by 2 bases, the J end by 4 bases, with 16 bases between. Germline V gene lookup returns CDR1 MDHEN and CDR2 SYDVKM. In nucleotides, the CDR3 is TGTGCCAGCAGTTTAGCCGGGAGCCTTGGTTCAGATACGCAGTATTTT. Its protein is CASSLAGSLGSDTQYF. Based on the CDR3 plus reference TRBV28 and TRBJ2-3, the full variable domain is DVKVTQSSRYLVKRTGEKVFLECVQDMDHENMFWYRQDPGLGLRLIYFSYDVKMKEKGDIPEGYSVSREKKERFSLILESASTNQTSMYLCASSLAGSLGSDTQYFGPGTRLTVL.

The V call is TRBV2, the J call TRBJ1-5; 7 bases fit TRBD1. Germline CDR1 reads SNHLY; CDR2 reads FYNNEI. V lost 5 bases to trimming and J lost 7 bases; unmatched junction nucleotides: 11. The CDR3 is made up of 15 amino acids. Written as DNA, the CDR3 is TGTGCCAGCAGTACGGACAGGTCCGTATTGCAGCCCCAGCATTTT. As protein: CASSTDRSVLQPQHF.

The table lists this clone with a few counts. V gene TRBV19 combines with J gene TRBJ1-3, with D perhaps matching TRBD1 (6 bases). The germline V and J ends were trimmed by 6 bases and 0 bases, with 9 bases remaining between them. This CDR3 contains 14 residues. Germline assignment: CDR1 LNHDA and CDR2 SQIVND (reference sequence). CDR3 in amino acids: CASRSTGSGNTIYF. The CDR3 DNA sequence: TGTGCCAGTAGATCGACAGGCTCTGGAAACACCATATATTTT.

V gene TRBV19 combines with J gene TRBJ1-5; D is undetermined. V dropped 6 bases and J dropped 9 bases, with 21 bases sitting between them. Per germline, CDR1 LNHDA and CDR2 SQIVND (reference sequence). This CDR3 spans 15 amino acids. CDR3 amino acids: CASRLGGEAYRPQHF. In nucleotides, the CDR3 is TGTGCCAGTAGGCTAGGCGGGGAGGCCTACCGGCCCCAGCATTTT.

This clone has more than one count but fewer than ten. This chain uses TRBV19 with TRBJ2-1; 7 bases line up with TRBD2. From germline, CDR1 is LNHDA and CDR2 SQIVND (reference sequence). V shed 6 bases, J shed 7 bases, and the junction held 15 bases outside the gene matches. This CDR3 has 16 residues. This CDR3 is CASSPETSFGVNEQFF. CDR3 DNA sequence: TGTGCCAGTAGCCCCGAGACTAGCTTTGGTGTTAATGAGCAGTTCTTC.

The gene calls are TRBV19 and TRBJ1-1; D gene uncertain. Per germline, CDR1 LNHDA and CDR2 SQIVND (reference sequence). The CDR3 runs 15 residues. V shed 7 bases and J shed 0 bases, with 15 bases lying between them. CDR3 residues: CASMAAGSMNTEAFF. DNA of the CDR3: TGTGCCAGTATGGCGGCCGGAAGCATGAACACTGAAGCTTTCTTT.

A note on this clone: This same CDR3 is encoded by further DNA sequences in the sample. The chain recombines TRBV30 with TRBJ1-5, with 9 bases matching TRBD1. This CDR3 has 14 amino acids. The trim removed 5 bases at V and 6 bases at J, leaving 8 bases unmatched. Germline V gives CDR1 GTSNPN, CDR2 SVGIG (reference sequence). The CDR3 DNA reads TGTGCCTGGTCACCCGGACAGGGGTTTCAGCCCCAGCATTTT. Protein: CAWSPGQGFQPQHF.

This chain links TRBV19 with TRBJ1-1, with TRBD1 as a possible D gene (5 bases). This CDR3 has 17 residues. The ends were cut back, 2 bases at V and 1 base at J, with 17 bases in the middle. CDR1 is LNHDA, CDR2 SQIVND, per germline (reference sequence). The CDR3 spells CASSILEAGPANTEAFF. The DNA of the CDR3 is TGTGCCAGTAGTATATTAGAGGCAGGGCCCGCGAACACTGAAGCTTTCTTT.

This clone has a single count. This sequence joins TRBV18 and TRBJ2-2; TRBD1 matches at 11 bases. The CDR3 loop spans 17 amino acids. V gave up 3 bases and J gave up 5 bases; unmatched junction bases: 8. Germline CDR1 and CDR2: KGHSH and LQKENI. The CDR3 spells CASSPVGQGARTGELFF. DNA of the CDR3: TGTGCCAGCTCACCGGTCGGACAGGGGGCGCGAACCGGGGAGCTGTTTTTT.

The chain's CDR3 is CASSLGLAGSSEQFF. The DNA for the CDR3 is TGTGCCAGCAGTTTAGGGCTAGCGGGATCGAGCGAGCAGTTCTTC. The V call is TRBV28, the J call TRBJ2-1; 9 bases fit TRBD2. V dropped 2 bases and J dropped 10; count of bases not matched to a gene: 9. CDR3 length: 15 amino acids. CDR1 is MDHEN, CDR2 SYDVKM, per germline.

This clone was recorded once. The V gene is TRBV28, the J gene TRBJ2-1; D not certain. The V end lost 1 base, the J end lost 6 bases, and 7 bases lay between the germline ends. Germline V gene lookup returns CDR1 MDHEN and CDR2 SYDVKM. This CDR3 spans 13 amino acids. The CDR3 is CASSLFGSNEQFF. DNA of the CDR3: TGTGCCAGCAGTTTATTTGGCAGCAATGAGCAGTTCTTC.

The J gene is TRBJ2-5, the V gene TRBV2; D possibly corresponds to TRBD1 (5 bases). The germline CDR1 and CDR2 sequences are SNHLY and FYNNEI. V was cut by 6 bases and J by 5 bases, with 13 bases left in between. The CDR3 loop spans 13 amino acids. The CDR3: CASSADWGETQYF. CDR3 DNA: TGTGCCAGCAGCGCCGACTGGGGCGAGACCCAGTACTTC.

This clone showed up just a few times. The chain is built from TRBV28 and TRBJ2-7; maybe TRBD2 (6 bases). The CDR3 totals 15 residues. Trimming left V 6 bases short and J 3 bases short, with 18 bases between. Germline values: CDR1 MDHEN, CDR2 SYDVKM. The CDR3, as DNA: TGTGCCAGCAGCGGTCAAGCGGGCCATCTCTACGAGCAGTACTTC. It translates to CASSGQAGHLYEQYF.

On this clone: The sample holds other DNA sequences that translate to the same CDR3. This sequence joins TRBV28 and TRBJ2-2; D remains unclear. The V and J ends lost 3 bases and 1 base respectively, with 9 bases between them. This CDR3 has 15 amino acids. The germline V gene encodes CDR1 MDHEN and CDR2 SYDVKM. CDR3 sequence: CASSFGQVNTGELFF. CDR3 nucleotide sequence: TGTGCCAGCAGTTTCGGCCAGGTGAACACCGGGGAGCTGTTTTTT.

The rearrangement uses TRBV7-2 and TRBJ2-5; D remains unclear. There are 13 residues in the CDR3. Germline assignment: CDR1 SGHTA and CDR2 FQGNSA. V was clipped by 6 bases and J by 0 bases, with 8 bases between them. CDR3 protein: CASSRQYQETQYF. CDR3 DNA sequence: TGTGCCAGCAGTCGCCAGTACCAAGAGACCCAGTACTTC.

In DNA form, the CDR3 reads TGTGCCAGCAGGCCAGCGGGCGAGGAGCAGTTCTTC. This encodes CASRPAGEEQFF. The chain uses TRBV9 and TRBJ2-1, with TRBD2 as a possible D gene (6 bases). Germline V CDR1 and CDR2: SGDLS, YYNGEE. V was shortened by 5 bases and J by 10 bases, with 13 bases between the two germline ends. The CDR3 spans 12 residues.

The CDR3 region has the DNA TGCGCCAGCAGCTACGCGAGGCCAGGGGAAGAGACCCAGTACTTC. Its translation is CASSYARPGEETQYF. The chain has TRBV4-1 and TRBJ2-5; a possible D gene is TRBD1 (6 bases). This CDR3 contains 15 residues. CDR1 is MGHRA and CDR2 is YSYEKL in the germline V gene. V lost 5 bases, J lost 3 bases, and 16 bases lay in between.

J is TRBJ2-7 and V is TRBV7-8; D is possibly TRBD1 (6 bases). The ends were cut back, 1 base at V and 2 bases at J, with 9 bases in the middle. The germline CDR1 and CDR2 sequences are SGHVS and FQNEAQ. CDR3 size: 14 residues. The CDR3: CASSLEGQAYEQYF. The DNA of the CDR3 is TGTGCCAGCAGCTTAGAGGGACAAGCCTACGAGCAGTACTTC.

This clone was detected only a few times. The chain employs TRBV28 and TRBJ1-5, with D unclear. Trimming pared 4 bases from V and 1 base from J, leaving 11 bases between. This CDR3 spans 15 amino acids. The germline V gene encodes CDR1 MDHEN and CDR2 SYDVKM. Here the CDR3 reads CASSSPTTSNQPQHF. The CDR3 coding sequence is TGTGCCAGCAGTTCCCCCACAACCAGCAATCAGCCCCAGCATTTT. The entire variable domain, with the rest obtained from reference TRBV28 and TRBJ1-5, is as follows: DVKVTQSSRYLVKRTGEKVFLECVQDMDHENMFWYRQDPGLGLRLIYFSYDVKMKEKGDIPEGYSVSREKKERFSLILESASTNQTSMYLCASSSPTTSNQPQHFGDGTRLSIL.

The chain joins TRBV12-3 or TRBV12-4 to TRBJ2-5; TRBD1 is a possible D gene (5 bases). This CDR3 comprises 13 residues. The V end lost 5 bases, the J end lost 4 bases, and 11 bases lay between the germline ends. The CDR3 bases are TGTGCCAGCAGTCACGGTAGGGGAGAGACCCAGTACTTC. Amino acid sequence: CASSHGRGETQYF.

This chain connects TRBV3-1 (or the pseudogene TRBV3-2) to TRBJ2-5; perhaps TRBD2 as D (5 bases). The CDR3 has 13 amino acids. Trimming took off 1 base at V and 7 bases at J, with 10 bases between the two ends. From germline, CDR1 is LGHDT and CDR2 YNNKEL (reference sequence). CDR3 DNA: TGTGCCAGCAGCCAAGGGCCGGCGGGGACCCAGTACTTC. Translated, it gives CASSQGPAGTQYF.

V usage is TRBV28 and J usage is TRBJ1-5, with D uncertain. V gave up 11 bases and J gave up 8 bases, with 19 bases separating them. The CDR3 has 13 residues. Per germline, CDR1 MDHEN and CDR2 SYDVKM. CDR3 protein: CASLRESGEPQHF. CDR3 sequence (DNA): TGTGCCTCGTTACGGGAATCGGGCGAGCCCCAGCATTTT.

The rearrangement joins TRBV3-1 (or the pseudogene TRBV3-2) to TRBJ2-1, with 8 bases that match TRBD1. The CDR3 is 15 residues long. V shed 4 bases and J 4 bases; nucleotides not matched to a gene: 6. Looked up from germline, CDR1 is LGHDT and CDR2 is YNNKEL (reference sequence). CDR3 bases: TGTGCCAGCAGCCCCAGGGGGCGCGCATACAATGAGCAGTTCTTC. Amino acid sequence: CASSPRGRAYNEQFF.

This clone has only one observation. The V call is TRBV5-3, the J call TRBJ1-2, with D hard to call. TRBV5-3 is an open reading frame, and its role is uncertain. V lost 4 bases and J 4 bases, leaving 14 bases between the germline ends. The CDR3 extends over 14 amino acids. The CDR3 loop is CARSARGQAYGYTF. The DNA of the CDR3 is TGTGCCAGAAGCGCCCGGGGTCAAGCCTATGGCTACACCTTC.

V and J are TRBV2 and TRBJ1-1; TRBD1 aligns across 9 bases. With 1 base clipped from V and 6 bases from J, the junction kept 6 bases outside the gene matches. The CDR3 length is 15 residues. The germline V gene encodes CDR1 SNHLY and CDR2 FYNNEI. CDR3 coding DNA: TGTGCCAGCAGTGAAGAGGGACAGGGAAGGCCTGAAGCTTTCTTT. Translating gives CASSEEGQGRPEAFF.

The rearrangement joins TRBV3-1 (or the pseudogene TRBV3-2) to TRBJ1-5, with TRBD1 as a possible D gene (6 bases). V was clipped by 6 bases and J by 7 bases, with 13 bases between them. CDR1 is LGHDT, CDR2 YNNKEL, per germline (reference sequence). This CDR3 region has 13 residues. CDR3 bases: TGTGCCAGCAGTCCAGGGGTTGAGCAGCCCCAGCATTTT. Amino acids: CASSPGVEQPQHF.

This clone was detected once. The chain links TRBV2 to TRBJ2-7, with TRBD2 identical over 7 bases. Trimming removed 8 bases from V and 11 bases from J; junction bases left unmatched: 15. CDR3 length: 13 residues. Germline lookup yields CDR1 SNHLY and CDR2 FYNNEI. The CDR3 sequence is CASEEGGLETEYF. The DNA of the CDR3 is TGTGCCAGCGAAGAGGGAGGGCTAGAGACGGAGTACTTC.

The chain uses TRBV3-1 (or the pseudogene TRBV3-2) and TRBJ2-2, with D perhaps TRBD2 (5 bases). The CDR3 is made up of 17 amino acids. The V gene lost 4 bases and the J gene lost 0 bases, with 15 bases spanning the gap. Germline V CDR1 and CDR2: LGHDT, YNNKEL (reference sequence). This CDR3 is CASSPTDSGTNTGELFF. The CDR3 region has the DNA TGTGCCAGCAGCCCGACCGACTCCGGGACGAACACCGGGGAGCTGTTTTTT.

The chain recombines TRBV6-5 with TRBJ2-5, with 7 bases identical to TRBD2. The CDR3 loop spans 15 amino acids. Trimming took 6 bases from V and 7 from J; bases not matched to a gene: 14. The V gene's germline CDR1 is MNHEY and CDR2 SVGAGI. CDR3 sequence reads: CASRQDLYGGGTQYF. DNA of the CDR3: TGTGCCAGCAGGCAGGACCTATACGGCGGGGGGACCCAGTACTTC.

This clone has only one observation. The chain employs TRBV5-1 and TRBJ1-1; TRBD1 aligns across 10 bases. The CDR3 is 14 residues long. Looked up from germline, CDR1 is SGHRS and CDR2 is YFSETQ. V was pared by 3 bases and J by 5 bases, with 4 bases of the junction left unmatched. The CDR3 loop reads CASSWGTGETEAFF. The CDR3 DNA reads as TGCGCCAGCAGCTGGGGGACAGGGGAAACTGAAGCTTTCTTT.